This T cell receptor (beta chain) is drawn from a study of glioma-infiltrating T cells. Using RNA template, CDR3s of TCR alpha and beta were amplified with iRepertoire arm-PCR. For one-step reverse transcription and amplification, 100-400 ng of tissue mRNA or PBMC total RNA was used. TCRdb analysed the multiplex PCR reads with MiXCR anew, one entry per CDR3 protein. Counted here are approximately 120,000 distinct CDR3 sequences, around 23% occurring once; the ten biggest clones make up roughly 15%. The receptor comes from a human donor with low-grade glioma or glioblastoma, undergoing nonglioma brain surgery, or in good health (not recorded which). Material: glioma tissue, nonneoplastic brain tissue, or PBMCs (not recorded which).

This CDR3 reads CASSIPSLGTNNEQFF. The CDR3 nucleotides are TGTGCCAGTAGTATACCAAGCCTAGGGACAAACAATGAGCAGTTCTTC. The genes are TRBV19 and TRBJ2-1, with TRBD1 as a possible D gene (6 bases). Germline CDR1 reads LNHDA; CDR2 reads SQIVND (reference sequence). Trimming left V 2 bases short and J 5 bases short, with 16 bases between. CDR3 length: 16 amino acids.